The TCR beta chain described here comes from a study of T cell clonality in common variable immunodeficiency (dated by TCRdb to 2015 to 2017). This clone was counted a few times. The antigen it binds to is not known. The sequenced fragment ends 3 residues before the CDR3 boundary, so the rest is inferred from the germline J gene. Reading from cysteine to phenylalanine, the CDR3 counts 13 amino acids. Sequencing covers 30 bases of the CDR3, shown here with the frame starting at base 1. Looking up the germline V gene yields CDR1 SGHTA and CDR2 FQGNSA. V is pared back by 5 bases and J by 6 bases, with 12 bases lying between the germline termini. Overall results and qualifications from the work: According to the authors, finding the cause of the higher clonality in CVID would require sequencing the repertoires of T cell subpopulations. Correlations of repertoire features with clinical complications were constrained by heterogeneity among patients within the CVID cohort. CVID TCRbeta sequences reportedly showed fewer deletions and N-nucleotide insertions and lacked highly modified clones with 13 or more V deletions. Healthy controls shared more TCRbeta clones with each other than CVID subjects shared among themselves (p < 0.0001). TCRbeta clonality was higher in CVID subjects than in healthy controls (t-test p = 0.018), and the increase was most characteristic of about a third of subjects. Even though DNA input was equal, the average per sample came to about 81,820 unique sequences for controls compared with approximately 29,000 for CVID samples.

Diagnosis of CVID followed standard criteria, namely serum IgG, IgA and/or IgM below the normal range together with specific antibody deficiency. There were around 45 subjects in the CVID group (approximately 30 male and 15 or so female), ranging in age from roughly 9 to 65 years, with a mean age of around 40. Most of the CVID patients and most of the healthy controls were of Caucasian heritage. At the time of study participation, every CVID subject had been on replacement immunoglobulin therapy for at least one year. No CVID subject was ill or taking immunomodulatory or immunosuppressive medication when blood was collected. Heparinized peripheral whole blood samples of roughly 5 to 9 ml were obtained from each donor. TCRbeta CDR3 repertoires were sequenced from genomic DNA of adults with common variable immune deficiency (CVID) and healthy adult controls. Diluted blood was subjected to density centrifugation over Hypaque 1077 or Ficoll-Paque for isolation of peripheral blood mononuclear cells. Genomic DNA was obtained from unsorted mononuclear cells through either Qiagen column purification or a centrifugation-based method.

For sequencing, equivalent amounts of genomic DNA were input from CVID and control samples. For every sample, a 60 bp segment covering the rearranged TCRbeta CDR3 region was amplified and then sequenced. The immunoSEQ assay, a bias-corrected multiplex PCR combined with high-throughput sequencing, was used for TCRbeta amplification. For the original study's pipeline: Every unique nucleotide sequence counted as a clone and was annotated with V, D and J genes, copy number and frequency. Sequences were labeled productive if in frame, and non-productive if out of frame or containing stop codons. Clonality was calculated from Shannon's entropy as previously described. Mean CDR3 Kyte-Doolittle hydropathy was derived from the predicted amino acid sequences of productive clones. Using the R hclust function, scaled V gene usage was clustered hierarchically with Manhattan distance and complete linkage. Clone sharing by CDR3 amino acid sequence was assessed by resampling 12 repertoires per group over 100 rounds. The repertoires were searched for 65 to 85 published EBV-specific TCRbeta sequences and about 240 published CMV-specific TCRbeta sequences. A couple of CVID samples yielding fewer than 10,000 sequences were excluded from analysis, leaving 42 CVID repertoires. This immuneACCESS table, as held by TCRdb, lists in-frame sequences with V and J called but not all clones. Of the missing ones, under half trace to an unresolved V gene in checked studies; the others have no known cause. That table supplies the V and J calls and clone size; D and trimming were determined from the DNA. This sample contains about 28,000 clones, none of which is a singleton. The ten largest clonotypes hold 25% to 30% of the sample.

Sequencing was done on a sample of peripheral blood mononuclear cells. The receptor was isolated from a human donor with common variable immunodeficiency. This chain is built from TRBV7-2 and TRBJ2-3, with an unclear D gene assignment. Partial CDR3 DNA: TGTGCCAGCAGCCCCAGCGCCGCCGATACG. Translated, this is CASSPSAADT. The full CDR3 sequence reads CASSPSAADTQYF. With the portions outside the CDR3 filled from the reference TRBV7-2 and TRBJ2-3 genes, the complete variable region becomes GAGVSQSPSNKVTEKGKDVELRCDPISGHTALYWYRQSLGQGLEFLIYFQGNSAPDKSGLPSDRFSAERTGGSVSTLTIQRTQQEDSAVYLCASSPSAADTQYFGPGTRLTVL.